This TCR beta chain was documented in a study of T-cell reconstitution after alpha-beta-depleted transplantation in children. Study findings and constraints: Alpha-beta T cells present about two months after transplant were reported to originate from several hundred expanded graft clones. One year after transplant, T-cell counts and diversity came mostly from newly produced T cells. For some patients, TCRbeta diversity was high at day 60 because of recipient T cells and thymic progenitors that survived.

For TCRbeta, the library was prepared with unique molecular identifiers. TCRdb reanalysed the PCR reads using MiXCR and keeps one entry per CDR3 protein. Of around 200,000 distinct CDR3 sequences listed, approximately 8% are singletons. About this clonotype: Its antigen is as yet unknown.

Germline V lookup: CDR1 SGHVS, CDR2 FQNEAQ. This CDR3 is built from 16 residues. V lost 5 bases, J lost 3 bases, and 8 bases stayed unmatched. The TCR sequence derives from a male patient aged 2-9 years who had a stem cell transplant for acute myeloid leukemia, so the T cells may come from the graft donor. The chain uses TRBV7-8 and TRBJ2-3, with TRBD2 matching 10 bases. The source was PBMCs, mostly from graft donor cells, collected 360 days after TCRalphabeta/CD19-depleted stem cell transplant. CDR3 region: CASSAMPSGGTDTQYF. The CDR3 DNA reads as TGTGCCAGCAGCGCGATGCCTAGCGGGGGTACAGATACGCAGTATTTT.